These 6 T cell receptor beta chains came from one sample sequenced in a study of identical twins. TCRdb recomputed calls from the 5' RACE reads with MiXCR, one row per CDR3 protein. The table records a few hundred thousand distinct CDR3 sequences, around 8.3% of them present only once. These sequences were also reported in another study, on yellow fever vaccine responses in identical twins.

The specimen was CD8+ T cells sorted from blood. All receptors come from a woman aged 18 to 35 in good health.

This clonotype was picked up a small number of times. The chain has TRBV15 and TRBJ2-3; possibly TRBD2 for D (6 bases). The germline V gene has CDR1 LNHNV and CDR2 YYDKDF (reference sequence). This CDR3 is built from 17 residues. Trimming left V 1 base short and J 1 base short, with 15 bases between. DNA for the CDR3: TGTGCCACCAGCAGAGCCATGGCTAGCGACGGCACAGATACGCAGTATTTT. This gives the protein CATSRAMASDGTDTQYF.

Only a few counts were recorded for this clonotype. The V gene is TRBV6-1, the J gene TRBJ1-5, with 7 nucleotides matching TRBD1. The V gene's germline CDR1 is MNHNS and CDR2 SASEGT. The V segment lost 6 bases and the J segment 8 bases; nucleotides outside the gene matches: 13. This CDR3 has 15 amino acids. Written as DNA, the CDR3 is TGTGCCAGCAGCACCGGGACAGCCGCGGAAGAGCCCCAGCATTTT. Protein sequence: CASSTGTAAEEPQHF.

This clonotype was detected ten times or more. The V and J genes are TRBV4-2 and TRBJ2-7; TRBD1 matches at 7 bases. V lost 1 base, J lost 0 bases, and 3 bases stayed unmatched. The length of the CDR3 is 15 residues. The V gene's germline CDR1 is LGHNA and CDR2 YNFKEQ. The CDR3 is CASSQGTGSSYEQYF. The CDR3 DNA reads TGTGCCAGCAGCCAAGGGACAGGTAGCTCCTACGAGCAGTACTTC.

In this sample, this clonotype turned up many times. The CDR3 here is CASSLNSDQETQYF. The CDR3 nucleotides read TGCGCCAGCAGCTTAAATAGCGATCAAGAGACCCAGTACTTC. V usage is TRBV5-1 and J usage is TRBJ2-5; tentatively, D is TRBD2 (5 bases). CDR1 SGHRS and CDR2 YFSETQ come from the germline V gene. V lost 2 bases to trimming and J lost 2 bases, with 10 bases between them. The CDR3 has 14 amino acids.

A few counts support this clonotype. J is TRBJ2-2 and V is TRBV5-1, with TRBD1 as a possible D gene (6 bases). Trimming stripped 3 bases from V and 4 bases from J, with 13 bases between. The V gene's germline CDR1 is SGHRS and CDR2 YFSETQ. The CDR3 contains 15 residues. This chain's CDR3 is CASSWGPGTTGELFF. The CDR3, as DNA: TGCGCCAGCAGCTGGGGGCCAGGGACCACCGGGGAGCTGTTTTTT.

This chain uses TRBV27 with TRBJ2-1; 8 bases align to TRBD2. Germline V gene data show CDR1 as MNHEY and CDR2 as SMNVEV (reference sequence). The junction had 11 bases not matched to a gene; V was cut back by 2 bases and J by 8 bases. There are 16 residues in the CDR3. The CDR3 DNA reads TGTGCCAGCAGTTTAATAAGCGGGAGAACAGCGCATGAGCAGTTCTTC. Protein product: CASSLISGRTAHEQFF.